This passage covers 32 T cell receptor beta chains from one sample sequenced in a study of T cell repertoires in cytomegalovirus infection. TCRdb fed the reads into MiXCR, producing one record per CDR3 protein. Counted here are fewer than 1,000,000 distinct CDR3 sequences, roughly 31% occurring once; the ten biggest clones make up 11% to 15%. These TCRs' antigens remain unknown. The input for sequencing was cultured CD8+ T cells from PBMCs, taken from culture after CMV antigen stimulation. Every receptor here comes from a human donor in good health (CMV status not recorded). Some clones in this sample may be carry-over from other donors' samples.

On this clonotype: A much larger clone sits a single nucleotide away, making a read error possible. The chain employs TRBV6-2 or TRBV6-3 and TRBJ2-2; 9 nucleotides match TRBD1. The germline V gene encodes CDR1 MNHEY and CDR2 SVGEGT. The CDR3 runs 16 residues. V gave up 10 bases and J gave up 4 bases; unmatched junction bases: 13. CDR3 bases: TGTGCCAACAGCTTACAGGGGGCGCTGGTCACCGGGGAGCTGTTTTTT. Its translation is CANSLQGALVTGELFF.

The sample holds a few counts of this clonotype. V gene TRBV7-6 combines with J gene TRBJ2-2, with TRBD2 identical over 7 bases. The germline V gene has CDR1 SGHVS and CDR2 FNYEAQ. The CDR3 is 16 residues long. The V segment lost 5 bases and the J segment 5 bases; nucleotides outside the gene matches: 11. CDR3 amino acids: CASSPPGGALTGELFF. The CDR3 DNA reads TGTGCCAGCAGCCCCCCGGGGGGTGCTCTTACCGGGGAGCTGTTTTTT.

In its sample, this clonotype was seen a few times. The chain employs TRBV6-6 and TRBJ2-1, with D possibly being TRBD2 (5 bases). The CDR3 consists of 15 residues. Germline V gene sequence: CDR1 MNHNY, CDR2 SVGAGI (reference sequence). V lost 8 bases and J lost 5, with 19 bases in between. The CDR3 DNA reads TGTGCCAGCCAATCCGGGATCACTACAGACAATGAGCAGTTCTTC. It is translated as CASQSGITTDNEQFF.

CDR3 residues: CASSFGTLDTEAFF. DNA of the CDR3: TGTGCCAGCAGCTTCGGGACTCTGGACACTGAAGCTTTCTTT. V is TRBV6-6 and J is TRBJ1-1, with D possibly matching TRBD1 (5 bases). The CDR3 runs 14 residues. Germline values: CDR1 MNHNY, CDR2 SVGAGI (reference sequence). V shed 6 bases and J shed 3 bases, with 14 bases lying between them.

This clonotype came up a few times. The CDR3 bases are TGTGCCAGCAGTTTAGGGTCGACAGATAGCAATCAGCCCCAGCATTTT. Its protein product is CASSLGSTDSNQPQHF. The genes are TRBV12-3 or TRBV12-4 and TRBJ1-5; perhaps TRBD1 as D (5 bases). The CDR3 has 16 amino acids. V was clipped by 1 base and J by 0 bases, with 10 bases between them.

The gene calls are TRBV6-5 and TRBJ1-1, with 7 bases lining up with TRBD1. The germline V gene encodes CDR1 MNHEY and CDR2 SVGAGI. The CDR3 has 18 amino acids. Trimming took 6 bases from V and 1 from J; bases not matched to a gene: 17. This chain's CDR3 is CASSFLWTGQASNTEAFF. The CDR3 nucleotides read TGTGCCAGCAGCTTCCTTTGGACAGGACAGGCGTCGAACACTGAAGCTTTCTTT.

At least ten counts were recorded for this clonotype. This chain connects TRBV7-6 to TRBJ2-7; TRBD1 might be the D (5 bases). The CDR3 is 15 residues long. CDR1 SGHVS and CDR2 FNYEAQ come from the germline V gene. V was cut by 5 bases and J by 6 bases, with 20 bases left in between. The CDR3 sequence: CASSPGAAPSSEQYV. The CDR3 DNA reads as TGTGCCAGCAGCCCTGGGGCTGCCCCTTCGAGCGAGCAGTACGTC.

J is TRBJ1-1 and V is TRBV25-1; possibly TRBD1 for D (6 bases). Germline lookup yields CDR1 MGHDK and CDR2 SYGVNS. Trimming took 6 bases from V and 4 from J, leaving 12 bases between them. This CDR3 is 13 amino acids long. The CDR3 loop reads CASRSRGPTEAFF. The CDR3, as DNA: TGTGCCAGCAGAAGTCGGGGGCCCACTGAAGCTTTCTTT. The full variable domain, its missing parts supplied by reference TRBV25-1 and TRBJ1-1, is EADIYQTPRYLVIGTGKKITLECSQTMGHDKMYWYQQDPGMELHLIHYSYGVNSTEKGDLSSESTVSRIRTEHFPLTLESARPSHTSQYLCASRSRGPTEAFFGQGTRLTVV.

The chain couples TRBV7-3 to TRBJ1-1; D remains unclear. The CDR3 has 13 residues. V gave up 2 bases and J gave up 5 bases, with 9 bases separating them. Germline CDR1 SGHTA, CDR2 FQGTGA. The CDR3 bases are TGTGCCAGCAGCTTAGGGTATACAACTGAAGCTTTCTTT. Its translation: CASSLGYTTEAFF.

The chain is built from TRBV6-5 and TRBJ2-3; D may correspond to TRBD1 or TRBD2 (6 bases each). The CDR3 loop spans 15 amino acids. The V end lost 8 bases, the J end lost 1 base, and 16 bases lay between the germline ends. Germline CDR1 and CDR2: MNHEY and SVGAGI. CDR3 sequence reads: CASEGGGGGTDTQYF. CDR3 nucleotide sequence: TGTGCCAGCGAAGGAGGGGGAGGAGGCACAGATACGCAGTATTTT.

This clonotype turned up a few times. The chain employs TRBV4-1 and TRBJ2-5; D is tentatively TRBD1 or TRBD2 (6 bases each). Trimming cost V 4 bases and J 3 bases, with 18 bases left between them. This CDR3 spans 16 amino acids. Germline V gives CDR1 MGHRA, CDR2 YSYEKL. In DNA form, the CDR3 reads TGCGCCAGCAGCCCTATCTGGGGGGCACCCAAAGAGACCCAGTACTTC. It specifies CASSPIWGAPKETQYF.

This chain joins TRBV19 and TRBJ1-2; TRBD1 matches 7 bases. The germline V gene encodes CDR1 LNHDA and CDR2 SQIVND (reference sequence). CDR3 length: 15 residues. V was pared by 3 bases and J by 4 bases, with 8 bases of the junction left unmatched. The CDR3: CASSIGTAPSYGYTF. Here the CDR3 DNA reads TGTGCCAGTAGTATTGGGACAGCTCCCTCCTATGGCTACACCTTC.

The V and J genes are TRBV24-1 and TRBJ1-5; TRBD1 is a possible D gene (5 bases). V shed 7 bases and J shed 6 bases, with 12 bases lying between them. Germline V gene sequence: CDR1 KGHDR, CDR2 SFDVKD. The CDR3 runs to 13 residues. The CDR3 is CATRRQSSQPQHF. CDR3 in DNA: TGTGCCACCAGGAGACAGTCGAGTCAGCCCCAGCATTTT.

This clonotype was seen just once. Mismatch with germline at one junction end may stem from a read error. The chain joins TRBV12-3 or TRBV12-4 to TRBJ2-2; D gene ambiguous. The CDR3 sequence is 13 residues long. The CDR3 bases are TGTGCCAACAGTCCGAGAGCCACCGGGGAGCTGTTTTTT. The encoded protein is CANSPRATGELFF.

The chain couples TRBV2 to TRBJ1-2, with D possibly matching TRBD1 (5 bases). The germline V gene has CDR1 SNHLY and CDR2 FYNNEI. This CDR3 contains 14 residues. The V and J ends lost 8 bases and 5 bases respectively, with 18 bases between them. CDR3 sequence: CASPGQGTGYGYTF. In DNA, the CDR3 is TGTGCCAGCCCCGGCCAGGGAACGGGATATGGCTACACCTTC.

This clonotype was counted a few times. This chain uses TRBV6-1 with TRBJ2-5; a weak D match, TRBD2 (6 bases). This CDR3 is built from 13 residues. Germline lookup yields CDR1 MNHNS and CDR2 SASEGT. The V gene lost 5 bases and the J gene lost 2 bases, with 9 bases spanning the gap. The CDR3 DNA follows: TGTGCCAGCAGTACGGGGGAACAAGAGACCCAGTACTTC. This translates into CASSTGEQETQYF.

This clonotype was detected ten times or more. CDR3 loop: CASSLGEEYEQYV. DNA for the CDR3: TGTGCCAGCAGCTTAGGAGAGGAGTACGAGCAGTACGTC. The genes are TRBV7-6 and TRBJ2-7; D is unresolved. The V gene's germline CDR1 is SGHVS and CDR2 FNYEAQ. Deletions cut 1 base from V and 4 bases from J, with 8 bases between. The CDR3 is 13 residues long.

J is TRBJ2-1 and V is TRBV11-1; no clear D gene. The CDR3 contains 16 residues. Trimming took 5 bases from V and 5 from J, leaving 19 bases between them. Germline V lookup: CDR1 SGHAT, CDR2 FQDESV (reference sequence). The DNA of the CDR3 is TGTGCCAGCAGCGGAGAAGATTCGGGTTTCAACAATGAGCAGTTCTTC. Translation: CASSGEDSGFNNEQFF.

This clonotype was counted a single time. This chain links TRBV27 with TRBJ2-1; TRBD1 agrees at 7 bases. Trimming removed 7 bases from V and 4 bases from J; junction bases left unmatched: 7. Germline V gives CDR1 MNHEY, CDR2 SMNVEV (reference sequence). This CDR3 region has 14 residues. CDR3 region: CASKRGGAYNEQFF. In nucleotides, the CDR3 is TGTGCCAGCAAAAGAGGGGGCGCGTACAATGAGCAGTTCTTC.

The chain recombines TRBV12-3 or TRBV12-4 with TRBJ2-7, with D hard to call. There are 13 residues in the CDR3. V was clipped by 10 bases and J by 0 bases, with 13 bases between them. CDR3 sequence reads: CANRVSSSYEQYF. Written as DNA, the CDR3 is TGTGCCAACAGAGTAAGCAGCTCCTACGAGCAGTACTTC.

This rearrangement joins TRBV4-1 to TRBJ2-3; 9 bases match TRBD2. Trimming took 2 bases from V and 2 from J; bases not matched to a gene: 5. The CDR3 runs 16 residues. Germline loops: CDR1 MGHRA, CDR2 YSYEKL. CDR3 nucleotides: TGCGCCAGCAGCCAACAACTAGCGGGCCTCACAGATACGCAGTATTTT. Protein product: CASSQQLAGLTDTQYF.

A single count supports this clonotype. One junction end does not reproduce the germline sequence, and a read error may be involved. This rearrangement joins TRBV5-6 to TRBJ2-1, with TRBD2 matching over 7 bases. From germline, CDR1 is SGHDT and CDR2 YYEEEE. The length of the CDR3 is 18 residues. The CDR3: CVSSLVQGAGRLYNEQFF. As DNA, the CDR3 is TGTGTCAGCAGCTTGGTCCAGGGAGCGGGGAGACTCTACAATGAGCAGTTCTTC.

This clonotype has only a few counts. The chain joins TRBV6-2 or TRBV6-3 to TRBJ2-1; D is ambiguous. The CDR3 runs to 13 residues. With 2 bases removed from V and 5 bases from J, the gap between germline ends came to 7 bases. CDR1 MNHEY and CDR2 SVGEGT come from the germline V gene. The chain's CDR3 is CASSYHPDNEQFF. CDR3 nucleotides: TGTGCCAGCAGTTACCATCCCGACAATGAGCAGTTCTTC.

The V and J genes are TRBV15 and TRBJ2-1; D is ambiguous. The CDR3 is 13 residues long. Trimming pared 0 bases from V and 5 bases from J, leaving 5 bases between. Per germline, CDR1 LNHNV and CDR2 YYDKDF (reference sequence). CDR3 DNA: TGTGCCACCAGCAGAGATGATCACAATGAGCAGTTCTTC. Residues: CATSRDDHNEQFF.

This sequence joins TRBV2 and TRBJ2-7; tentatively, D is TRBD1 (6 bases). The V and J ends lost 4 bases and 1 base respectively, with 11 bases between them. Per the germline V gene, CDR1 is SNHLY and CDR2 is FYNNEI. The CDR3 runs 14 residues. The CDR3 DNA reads TGTGCCAGCAGTGGACGGGACAATTCCTACGAGCAGTACTTC. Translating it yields CASSGRDNSYEQYF.

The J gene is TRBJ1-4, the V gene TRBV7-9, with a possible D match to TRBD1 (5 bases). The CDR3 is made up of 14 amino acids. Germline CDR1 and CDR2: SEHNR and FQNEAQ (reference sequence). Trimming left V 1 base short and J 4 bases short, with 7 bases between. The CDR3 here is CASSLVQGNEKLFF. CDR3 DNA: TGTGCCAGCAGCTTAGTCCAGGGTAATGAAAAACTGTTTTTT.

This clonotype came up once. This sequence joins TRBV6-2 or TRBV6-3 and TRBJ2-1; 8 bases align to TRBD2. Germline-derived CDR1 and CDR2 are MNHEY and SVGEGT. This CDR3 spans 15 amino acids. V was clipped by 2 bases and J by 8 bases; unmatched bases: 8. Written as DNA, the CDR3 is TGTGCCAGCAGTTACACGGCGGGGGGATACCATGAGCAGTTCTTC. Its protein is CASSYTAGGYHEQFF.

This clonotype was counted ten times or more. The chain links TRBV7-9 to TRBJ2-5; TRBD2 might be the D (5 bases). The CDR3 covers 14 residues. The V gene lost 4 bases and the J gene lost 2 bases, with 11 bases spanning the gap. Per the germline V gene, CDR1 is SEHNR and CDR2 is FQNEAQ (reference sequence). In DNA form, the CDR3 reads TGTGCCAGCAGCTCTAGCCGGAAACAAGAGACCCAGTACTTC. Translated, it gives CASSSSRKQETQYF.

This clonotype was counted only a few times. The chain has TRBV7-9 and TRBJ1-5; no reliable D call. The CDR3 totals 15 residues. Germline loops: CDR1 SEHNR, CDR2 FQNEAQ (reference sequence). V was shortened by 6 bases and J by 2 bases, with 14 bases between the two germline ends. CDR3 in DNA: TGTGCCAGCAGTATGGACCAGGAGGGCAATCAGCCCCAGCATTTT. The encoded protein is CASSMDQEGNQPQHF.

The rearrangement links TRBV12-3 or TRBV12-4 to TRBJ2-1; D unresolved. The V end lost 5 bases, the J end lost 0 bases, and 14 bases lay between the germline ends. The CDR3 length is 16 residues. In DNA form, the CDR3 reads TGTGCCAGCAGTCCACCAGGTCTGAGCTCCTACAATGAGCAGTTCTTC. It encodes CASSPPGLSSYNEQFF.

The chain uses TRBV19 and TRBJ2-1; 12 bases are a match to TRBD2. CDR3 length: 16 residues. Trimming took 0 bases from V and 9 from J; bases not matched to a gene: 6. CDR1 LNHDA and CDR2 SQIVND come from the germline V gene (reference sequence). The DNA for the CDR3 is TGTGCCAGTAGTATAGATTCTAGCGGGGGGGCGGGTGAGCAGTTCTTC. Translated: CASSIDSSGGAGEQFF.

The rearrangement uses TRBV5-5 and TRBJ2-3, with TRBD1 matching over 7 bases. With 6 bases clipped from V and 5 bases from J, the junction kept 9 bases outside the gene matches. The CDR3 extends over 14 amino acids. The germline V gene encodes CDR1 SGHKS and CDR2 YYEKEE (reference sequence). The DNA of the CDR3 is TGTGCCAGCATCGACGGGGCAGGGGGAGATACGCAGTATTTT. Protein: CASIDGAGGDTQYF.